This T cell receptor (beta chain) originates from a study of CXCR3 chemokines and chemotherapy response in bladder cancer (dated by TCRdb to between 2021 and 2023). About the full investigation: Whether chemotherapy response in human bladder cancer was predicted by intratumoral CXCR3 chemokine system activity was examined in the study.

Libraries were made using PCR. TCRdb names Illumina HiSeq 2500 as the instrument used. TCRdb reprocessed the public reads (quality trimming at Q25 with fastp, clone calling with MiXCR) and kept in-frame beta chains. Identical CDR3 protein sequences are pooled into one entry, listed with their most common genes and DNA. The sample has about 13,000 distinct CDR3 sequences on record, roughly 12% of them singletons. Of the sample, roughly 25% falls within the top ten clones. About this clonotype: What this receptor recognizes is not known. Base quality data are lacking; no much larger clone is found one base away.

Inclusive of the bounding cysteine and phenylalanine, the CDR3 is 13 residues long. Left in the record is the CDR3 DNA by itself, 39 bases read in frame from the first base. The germline V gene encodes CDR1 MNHEY and CDR2 SVGAGI. Trimming removed 6 bases from V and 11 bases from J; the gene matches leave 10 bases unexplained. The rearrangement joined TRBV6-5 to TRBJ1-1; 9 of the junction bases match TRBD1. The receptor was isolated from a human donor with bladder cancer that did not respond to neoadjuvant chemotherapy. The specimen was obtained from a patient whose treatment included neoadjuvant chemotherapy. The DNA is TGTGCCAGCAGGCTAGTCCGGGACAGGGTCGCTTTCTTT. Its translation reads: CASRLVRDRVAFF.